This T cell receptor (beta chain) was captured by sequencing in a study of breast tumors, draining lymph nodes, adjacent tissues. Overall study results and limits: Compared with lymph nodes, tumors were less diverse; compared with nontumor tissue, more. The data were judged consistent with most tumor T cells coming from lymph node and expanding in tumor.

This clonotype was recorded at least ten times. Its antigen is unidentified. This may arise from a read error, as a much more abundant clone is one base away. Using its own MiXCR run on the multiplex PCR reads, TCRdb lists one record per CDR3 protein. The sample has roughly 19,000 distinct CDR3 sequences; about 50% are singletons. Sequencing was carried out using breast tumor tissue. This sequence was found in a female donor with breast cancer. Some clones in this sample may be carry-over from other donors' samples.

CDR3 in amino acids: CSARFGGSDATQYF. CDR3 nucleotides: TGCAGTGCTAGGTTTGGGGGGAGTGATGCGACCCAGTACTTC. The V and J genes are TRBV20-1 and TRBJ2-5; possibly TRBD2 for D (6 bases). The germline CDR1 and CDR2 sequences are DFQATT and SNEGSKA (reference sequence). This CDR3 is 14 amino acids long. Trimming removed 3 bases at V and 7 bases at J, with 18 bases between.